The subject of this entry is one T cell receptor beta chain. This entry comes from a study of beta chain features in type 1 diabetes. Study-level background: Analysis included over 90 million sorted cells drawn from all samples.

Since all of the isolated RNA was reverse transcribed, expressed TCRB transcripts were what got sequenced. Clones were read by immunoSEQ multiplex PCR, and TCRdb kept only the in-frame ones, dropping some. The repertoire has some 410,000 clones, around 14% of them found once; the top ten carry about 0.04%. Per donor, one heparinised blood draw averaged approximately 110 mL. This CDR3 has 17 amino acids. The germline CDR1 and CDR2 sequences are LGHNA and YSLEER. V was cut by 0 bases and J by 3 bases, with 14 bases left in between. The V call is TRBV4-3, the J call TRBJ2-2; no clear D. The TCR comes from a man aged 25-40 years in good health. Source material: naive CD4+ T cells from blood. As DNA, the CDR3 is TGCGCCAGCAGCCAAGAATTTCCTGGCCGAGACACCGGGGAGCTGTTTTTT. This translates into CASSQEFPGRDTGELFF.